This T cell receptor beta chain emerged from a study of OX40 agonist ivuxolimab in advanced cancers. Study summary: Eligibility admitted prior anti-PD-1, anti-PD-L1 or anti-CTLA-4 therapy; around 42% had some. Whole-study findings and limits: Averaging showed that CD8+ T cells had more expanded clones than CD4+ did.

About this clone itself: Its specificity is not known.

Assay: immunoSEQ multiplex PCR; the TCRdb copy retains only in-frame clones and omits some. This sample yields tens of thousands of clones, of which about four fifths are seen a single time; approximately 9.8% belongs to the top ten. The length of the CDR3 is 14 residues. Germline V gene lookup returns CDR1 SGHNT and CDR2 YYREEE (reference sequence). V lost 2 bases and J 8 bases, leaving 14 bases between the germline ends. Autoimmune disease history or systemic immunosuppression barred patients. At cycle 4 day 1, cycle 7 day 1, and baseline, blood was sampled. This clonotype originated in an adult with an advanced solid tumor such as melanoma, head and neck, liver or kidney cancer. V gene TRBV5-4 combines with J gene TRBJ2-1, with D unresolved. The sample here was CD4+ or CD8+ T cells sorted from blood, taken in a trial of the OX40 agonist ivuxolimab. The CDR3 here is CASSFSSKLYEQFF. The CDR3 DNA reads as TGTGCCAGCAGCTTCAGTAGCAAGCTCTATGAGCAGTTCTTC.